A selection of T cell receptor beta chains follows, all from one sample in a study of T cells in localized non-small cell lung cancer. Assay: immunoSEQ multiplex PCR; the TCRdb copy retains only in-frame clones and omits some. This table has several thousand clones, about 60% appearing once. Specimen: lymph node tissue, collected before any cancer treatment. The receptors were gathered from a male donor aged 60 or over with stage I squamous cell lung carcinoma. Both conserved end residues are part of each CDR3. Fields, in order: J gene, D gene, clone size, V gene, CDR3 DNA, CDR3 protein. D genes are given only for firm matches. Not every row has a clone size; where given, it reads once, few, many or a size class.

J gene: TRBJ1-2; D gene: NA; clone size: few; V gene: TRBV6-8; CDR3 DNA: TGTGCCAGCACTAAAGGGAGCTCCTATGGCTACACCTTC; CDR3 protein: CASTKGSSYGYTF
J gene: TRBJ1-1; D gene: NA; clone size: once; V gene: TRBV9; CDR3 DNA: TGTGCCAGCAGGGGAGACGGGACATACACTGAAGCTTTCTTT; CDR3 protein: CASRGDGTYTEAFF
J gene: TRBJ1-1; D gene: TRBD1; clone size: few; V gene: TRBV9; CDR3 DNA: TGTGCCAGCAGCGTAGGTACAGGGGGACTTAACACTGAAGCTTTCTTT; CDR3 protein: CASSVGTGGLNTEAFF
J gene: TRBJ2-7; D gene: TRBD2; clone size: few; V gene: TRBV11-3; CDR3 DNA: TGTGCCAGCAGCTTAGAAGGTAGCGGGCGGCCGTACGAGCAGTACTTC; CDR3 protein: CASSLEGSGRPYEQYF
J gene: TRBJ1-3; D gene: NA; clone size: NA; V gene: TRBV12-5; CDR3 DNA: TGTGCTAGTGGTTTGATCCAGGGAAACACCATATATTTT; CDR3 protein: CASGLIQGNTIYF
J gene: TRBJ1-1; D gene: NA; clone size: NA; V gene: TRBV12-5; CDR3 DNA: TGTGCTAGTGGTTTGGTACTGCAGGGGAATATCGCTGAAGCTTTCTTT; CDR3 protein: CASGLVLQGNIAEAFF
J gene: TRBJ2-6; D gene: NA; clone size: NA; V gene: TRBV19; CDR3 DNA: TGTGCCAGTAGTATCATGGACAGTACCGGGGCCAACGTCCTGACTTTC; CDR3 protein: CASSIMDSTGANVLTF
J gene: TRBJ1-5; D gene: NA; clone size: few; V gene: TRBV4-3; CDR3 DNA: TGCGCCAGCAGCCAAGCAGCCGAGGAGACCCTCAATCAGCCCCAGCATTTT; CDR3 protein: CASSQAAEETLNQPQHF
J gene: TRBJ2-5; D gene: TRBD1; clone size: few; V gene: TRBV15; CDR3 DNA: TGTGCCACCAGCAGAGATGGGGACAGGGGAGAGACCCAGTACTTC; CDR3 protein: CATSRDGDRGETQYF
J gene: TRBJ2-3; D gene: TRBD2; clone size: NA; V gene: TRBV19; CDR3 DNA: TGTGCCACCCGACTCACAGCGGGATTCACAGATACGCAGTATTTT; CDR3 protein: CATRLTAGFTDTQYF
J gene: TRBJ1-5; D gene: TRBD1; clone size: NA; V gene: TRBV18; CDR3 DNA: TGTGCCAGCTCACCGGGACAGTCCAATCAGCCCCAGCATTTT; CDR3 protein: CASSPGQSNQPQHF
J gene: TRBJ2-3; D gene: TRBD2; clone size: once; V gene: TRBV11-3; CDR3 DNA: TGTGCCAGCAGCTTAGGGATAGCGGGAGGTACAGATACGCAGTATTTT; CDR3 protein: CASSLGIAGGTDTQYF
J gene: TRBJ1-3; D gene: TRBD1; clone size: few; V gene: TRBV6-8; CDR3 DNA: TGTGCCAGCAGTTTTCACCGGGACAGGCGACCTGGAAACACCATATATTTT; CDR3 protein: CASSFHRDRRPGNTIYF
J gene: TRBJ2-3; D gene: TRBD2; clone size: NA; V gene: TRBV9; CDR3 DNA: TGTGCCAGCAGCGTAGAAGCGGGAGGACTCACAGATACGCAGTATTTT; CDR3 protein: CASSVEAGGLTDTQYF
J gene: TRBJ1-2; D gene: NA; clone size: NA; V gene: TRBV19; CDR3 DNA: TGTGCCAGTAGTATTCAAGGTTATGGCTACACCTTC; CDR3 protein: CASSIQGYGYTF
J gene: TRBJ1-1; D gene: NA; clone size: NA; V gene: TRBV28; CDR3 DNA: TGTGCCAGCAGTTTGTTGAACACTGAAGCTTTCTTT; CDR3 protein: CASSLLNTEAFF
J gene: TRBJ2-1; D gene: NA; clone size: NA; V gene: TRBV14; CDR3 DNA: TGTGCCAGCAGCCTCCCGGGTTCCCGCTCCTACAATGAGCAGTTCTTC; CDR3 protein: CASSLPGSRSYNEQFF
J gene: TRBJ2-5; D gene: NA; clone size: NA; V gene: TRBV28; CDR3 DNA: TGTGCCACCGGAACACAGGTTCCAGAGACCCAGTACTTC; CDR3 protein: CATGTQVPETQYF
J gene: TRBJ2-1; D gene: NA; clone size: few; V gene: TRBV18; CDR3 DNA: TGTGCCAGCTCACCTAGGGGTGGTCGTGGTGGTGAGCAGTTCTTC; CDR3 protein: CASSPRGGRGGEQFF